The 15 T cell receptor beta chains given below trace back to one sample, sequenced in a study of OX40 agonist ivuxolimab in advanced cancers. TCRdb's table, derived via immunoSEQ multiplex PCR, lists solely in-frame clones and lacks some. This table has roughly 97,000 clones, about 86% appearing once. The sample in question was CD4+ or CD8+ T cells sorted from blood, obtained in a trial of the OX40 agonist ivuxolimab. The origin of the receptors is an adult with an advanced solid tumor such as melanoma, head and neck, liver or kidney cancer.

The chain couples TRBV13 to TRBJ2-3, with 7 bases lining up with TRBD2. The CDR3 totals 16 residues. Germline lookup yields CDR1 PRHDT and CDR2 FYEKMQ (reference sequence). V lost 3 bases and J lost 1; bases outside the gene matches: 7. This CDR3 reads CASSLRPAGGTDTQYF. Written as DNA, the CDR3 is TGTGCCAGCAGCTTGCGGCCCGCGGGAGGCACAGATACGCAGTATTTT.

This chain uses TRBV11-2 with TRBJ2-7; TRBD1 might be the D (6 bases). In germline, CDR1 is SGHAT, CDR2 FQNNGV. Trimming cost V 5 bases and J 4 bases, with 24 bases left between them. The CDR3 has 17 residues. The CDR3 reads CASSNRWGRDNTYEQYF. CDR3 nucleotides: TGTGCCAGCAGCAACCGGTGGGGCCGGGACAATACGTACGAGCAGTACTTC.

Here the CDR3 reads CAISAVEETQYF. The DNA for the CDR3 is TGTGCCATCAGTGCAGTCGAGGAGACCCAGTACTTC. The V call is TRBV10-3, the J call TRBJ2-5; D gene ambiguous. The V end lost 4 bases, the J end lost 5 bases, and 8 bases lay between the germline ends. CDR3 length: 12 residues. Germline V CDR1 and CDR2: ENHRY, SYGVKD.

The J gene is TRBJ1-1, the V gene TRBV19; D not resolved. The CDR3 length is 13 residues. Germline assignment: CDR1 LNHDA and CDR2 SQIVND (reference sequence). V lost 4 bases and J 0 bases, leaving 6 bases between the germline ends. CDR3: CASSRVLNTEAFF. DNA of the CDR3: TGTGCCAGTAGTAGGGTATTGAACACTGAAGCTTTCTTT. The complete variable domain, with remaining parts taken from reference TRBV19 and TRBJ1-1, reads DGGITQSPKYLFRKEGQNVTLSCEQNLNHDAMYWYRQDPGQGLRLIYYSQIVNDFQKGDIAEGYSVSREKKESFPLTVTSAQKNPTAFYLCASSRVLNTEAFFGQGTRLTVV.

Only one count was recorded for this clone. In DNA, the CDR3 is TGTGCCAGCAGCTTACAGGGCGGTTCACCCCTCCACTTT. It specifies CASSLQGGSPLHF. The chain combines TRBV7-3 with TRBJ1-6; D is possibly TRBD1 (5 bases). The V gene lost 2 bases and the J gene lost 9 bases, with 8 bases spanning the gap. The CDR3 sequence is 13 residues long. Germline values: CDR1 SGHTA, CDR2 FQGTGA.

The chain has TRBV5-8 and TRBJ2-5; possibly TRBD2 for D (6 bases). Between the trimmed V and J ends, which lost 2 bases and 3 bases, there was a span of 14 bases. The CDR3 loop spans 15 amino acids. Germline V gene lookup returns CDR1 SGHTS and CDR2 YDEGEE. CDR3 sequence reads: CASSFLRTGEETQYF. The CDR3 nucleotides are TGTGCCAGCAGCTTTCTTCGGACGGGAGAAGAGACCCAGTACTTC. Looking up the rest from reference TRBV5-8 and TRBJ2-5 gives the full variable domain: EAGVTQSPTHLIKTRGQQATLRCSPISGHTSVYWYQQALGLGLQFLLWYDEGEERNRGNFPPRFSGRQFPNYSSELNVNALELEDSALYLCASSFLRTGEETQYFGPGTRLLVL.

The chain uses TRBV4-1 and TRBJ1-4; TRBD1 is a possible D gene (5 bases). V lost 0 bases and J 2 bases, leaving 13 bases between the germline ends. This CDR3 region has 17 residues. Germline V lookup: CDR1 MGHRA, CDR2 YSYEKL. CDR3 loop: CASSQDPPGVTNEKLFF. CDR3 coding DNA: TGCGCCAGCAGCCAAGACCCTCCGGGGGTGACTAATGAAAAACTGTTTTTT.

The chain joins TRBV7-9 to TRBJ1-3, with a weak D call TRBD1 (5 bases). The CDR3 runs to 16 residues. The germline CDR1 and CDR2 sequences are SEHNR and FQNEAQ (reference sequence). Trimming pared 5 bases from V and 0 bases from J, leaving 14 bases between. CDR3 loop: CASSPVGGTSGNTIYF. The CDR3 nucleotides are TGTGCCAGCAGCCCCGTCGGCGGGACCTCTGGAAACACCATATATTTT.

The chain joins TRBV19 to TRBJ1-4, with TRBD1 as a possible D gene (6 bases). Trimming took off 6 bases at V and 1 base at J, with 15 bases between the two ends. Germline lookup yields CDR1 LNHDA and CDR2 SQIVND (reference sequence). The CDR3 sequence is 16 residues long. The CDR3 DNA reads TGTGCCAGTAGGAATACAGGGTTTATAACTAATGAAAAACTGTTTTTT. It translates to CASRNTGFITNEKLFF.

The chain uses TRBV5-8 and TRBJ1-3; no firm D call. The CDR3 loop spans 17 amino acids. The germline CDR1 and CDR2 sequences are SGHTS and YDEGEE. The germline V and J ends were trimmed by 5 bases and 4 bases, with 22 bases remaining between them. For the CDR3, the DNA is TGTGCCAGCAGTGAATGGTCAGGAGAGTATGTGGGAAACACCATATATTTT. This gives the protein CASSEWSGEYVGNTIYF. The variable domain in full, completed from reference TRBV5-8 and TRBJ1-3, reads EAGVTQSPTHLIKTRGQQATLRCSPISGHTSVYWYQQALGLGLQFLLWYDEGEERNRGNFPPRFSGRQFPNYSSELNVNALELEDSALYLCASSEWSGEYVGNTIYFGEGSWLTVV.

This chain joins TRBV5-1 and TRBJ2-1; unclear D gene. There are 14 residues in the CDR3. Germline V CDR1 and CDR2: SGHRS, YFSETQ. Between the trimmed V and J ends, which lost 0 bases and 11 bases, there was a span of 15 bases. CDR3 in DNA: TGCGCCAGCAGCTTGGATCCTACGGCGACCCAGCAGTTCTTC. Translated, it gives CASSLDPTATQQFF.

This CDR3 is CASSSEAQGYNEQFF. Written as DNA, the CDR3 is TGTGCCAGCAGCTCGGAGGCCCAGGGTTACAATGAGCAGTTCTTC. The J gene is TRBJ2-1, the V gene TRBV11-3; D assignment may be TRBD1 or TRBD2 (5 bases each). The CDR3 loop spans 15 amino acids. Germline V lookup: CDR1 SGHNT, CDR2 YENEEA. V was trimmed by 4 bases and J by 4 bases, leaving 14 bases between them.

The rearrangement joins TRBV6-1 to TRBJ2-7; no clear D. Trimming took off 5 bases at V and 6 bases at J, with 14 bases between the two ends. This CDR3 contains 13 residues. The germline gives CDR1 MNHNS, CDR2 SASEGT. The CDR3 nucleotides are TGTGCCAGCAGTATTCAAGGACCTATCGAGCAGTACTTC. Its translation: CASSIQGPIEQYF.

The chain recombines TRBV7-3 with TRBJ2-3; TRBD2 is a possible D gene (5 bases). CDR1 is SGHTA and CDR2 is FQGTGA in the germline V gene. Trimming removed 4 bases from V and 3 bases from J, with 5 bases in between. This CDR3 has 12 amino acids. The CDR3 bases are TGTGCCAGCAGCTCGGGGACAGATACGCAGTATTTT. This sequence encodes CASSSGTDTQYF.

In its sample, this clone was seen a few times. The J gene is TRBJ1-1, the V gene TRBV7-9; 7 bases agree with TRBD1. From germline, CDR1 is SEHNR and CDR2 FQNEAQ (reference sequence). This CDR3 comprises 14 residues. The V gene end was trimmed by 6 bases and the J gene end by 5 bases; junction bases not matched to a gene: 9. The CDR3 spells CASSSRQGSTEAFF. The CDR3 coding sequence is TGTGCCAGCAGTTCCCGACAGGGTTCTACTGAAGCTTTCTTT. Drawing the rest from reference TRBV7-9 and TRBJ1-1, the complete variable domain is DTGVSQNPRHKITKRGQNVTFRCDPISEHNRLYWYRQTLGQGPEFLTYFQNEAQLEKSRLLSDRFSAERPKGSFSTLEIQRTEQGDSAMYLCASSSRQGSTEAFFGQGTRLTVV.